These 8 T cell receptor beta chains came from one sample sequenced in a study of CXCR3-negative and CXCR3-positive naive CD8 T cells. Antigen specificity for these receptors is unknown. Study-wide findings and caveats: Against CXCR3-negative naive cells, CXCR3-positive naive cells showed more hydrophobic TRB CDR3s.

cDNA libraries for TRB were generated by 5' RACE incorporating UMI labels. For each CDR3 protein, TCRdb gives one entry from its re-call of the 5' RACE reads, without DNA. The repertoire table contains roughly 6,000 distinct CDR3 sequences. Material: naive CXCR3+ CD8+ T cells from blood. Noted subset: CD45RO-CCR7+CD27+CD95- naive CD8+ T cells expressing CXCR3 (TNR3+). The receptors originated from a human donor in good health. Some clones in this sample may be carry-over from other donors' samples.

According to its frequency, this clonotype is medium-sized. V and J are TRBV7-9 and TRBJ1-5. The CDR3 runs to 15 residues. Germline V gene data show CDR1 as SEHNR and CDR2 as FQNEAQ (reference sequence). The CDR3 sequence is CASSLAGQGNQPQHF.

Judged by frequency, this clonotype is medium-sized. The rearrangement joins TRBV5-1 to TRBJ2-1; the TRBD2 assignment by TCRdb is unverifiable without DNA. Looked up from germline, CDR1 is SGHRS and CDR2 is YFSETQ. The CDR3 runs to 15 residues. CDR3 in amino acids: CASSLSGGSYNEQFF.

This sequence joins TRBV29-1 and TRBJ2-1. The V gene's germline CDR1 is SQVTM and CDR2 ANQGSEA. This CDR3 comprises 11 residues. The CDR3 protein is CSVDGWHEQFF.

V is TRBV13 and J is TRBJ1-4. CDR3 length: 12 amino acids. Germline V gene lookup returns CDR1 PRHDT and CDR2 FYEKMQ (reference sequence). The CDR3 spells CASSLLNEKLFF.

This clonotype is deemed medium-sized by its frequency. The CDR3: CSASGDNYGYTF. This chain joins TRBV20-1 and TRBJ1-2. The CDR3 has 12 amino acids. CDR1 DFQATT and CDR2 SNEGSKA come from the germline V gene (reference sequence).

The chain combines TRBV2 with TRBJ2-1; the D call of TRBD2 rests on TCRdb alone, since no DNA is present to check it. This CDR3 contains 15 residues. Germline lookup yields CDR1 SNHLY and CDR2 FYNNEI. The CDR3 reads CASSDIASGYNEQFF.

The CDR3 loop is CASSASGRSYNEQFF. The chain recombines TRBV2 with TRBJ2-1. Germline V gives CDR1 SNHLY, CDR2 FYNNEI. This CDR3 comprises 15 residues.

This clonotype is identified as medium-sized from frequency. This CDR3 is CASNQAVLGAEAFF. The chain combines TRBV4-2 with TRBJ1-1; the D call of TRBD1 rests on TCRdb alone, since no DNA is present to check it. Germline loops: CDR1 LGHNA, CDR2 YNFKEQ. The CDR3 sequence is 14 residues long.